The 6 T cell receptor beta chains in this list originate from one sample, sequenced in a study of T cells expressing NK-cell markers (dated by TCRdb to 2019 to 2021). Libraries were built with 5' RACE. Reads for this sample came from an Illumina HiSeq 2000. The reads went through TCRdb reprocessing, and each CDR3 protein sequence gets one entry with no DNA. The table for this sample shows about 170,000 distinct CDR3 sequences. The ten most abundant clones make up 20% of the sample. Material for sequencing was blood T cells: a sorted CD56 or NKG2C T cell subset, CD4+ or CD8+ T cells, or bulk PBMC T cells (not recorded which). The receptors were gathered from a man aged 18-70 years in good health.

The gene calls are TRBV19 and TRBJ1-2; as DNA is missing, the TRBD1 call by TCRdb cannot be tested. CDR1 and CDR2 (germline): LNHDA, SQIVND (reference sequence). CDR3 length: 15 amino acids. This CDR3 reads CASSTTGGFPYGYTF.

The J gene is TRBJ2-3, the V gene TRBV14; TCRdb names TRBD1, which stays unverified in the absence of DNA. Looked up from germline, CDR1 is SGHDN and CDR2 is FVKESK. The CDR3 contains 14 residues. The CDR3 protein is CASSQEGGMDTQYF.

The genes are TRBV4-1 and TRBJ2-7. Germline loops: CDR1 MGHRA, CDR2 YSYEKL. The CDR3 contains 14 residues. The CDR3 region is CASSQDLNSYEQYF.

The chain couples TRBV6-1 to TRBJ1-1; the TRBD1 assignment by TCRdb is unverifiable without DNA. In germline, CDR1 is MNHNS, CDR2 SASEGT. The length of the CDR3 is 12 residues. The CDR3 sequence: CANGQEHTEAFF.

V is TRBV15 and J is TRBJ1-1. The CDR3 covers 16 residues. CDR1 and CDR2 from the germline V gene are LNHNV and YYDKDF (reference sequence). This chain's CDR3 is CATSRGYLEVNTEAFF. Drawing the rest from reference TRBV15 and TRBJ1-1, the complete variable domain is DAMVIQNPRYQVTQFGKPVTLSCSQTLNHNVMYWYQQKSSQAPKLLFHYYDKDFNNEADTPDNFQSRRPNTSFCFLDIRSPGLGDTAMYLCATSRGYLEVNTEAFFGQGTRLTVV.

V is TRBV5-6 and J is TRBJ2-1; TCRdb's D call of TRBD1 is untestable without DNA. The CDR3 is 14 amino acids. Per the germline V gene, CDR1 is SGHDT and CDR2 is YYEEEE. The CDR3 sequence is CASSLGQGMDEQFF.